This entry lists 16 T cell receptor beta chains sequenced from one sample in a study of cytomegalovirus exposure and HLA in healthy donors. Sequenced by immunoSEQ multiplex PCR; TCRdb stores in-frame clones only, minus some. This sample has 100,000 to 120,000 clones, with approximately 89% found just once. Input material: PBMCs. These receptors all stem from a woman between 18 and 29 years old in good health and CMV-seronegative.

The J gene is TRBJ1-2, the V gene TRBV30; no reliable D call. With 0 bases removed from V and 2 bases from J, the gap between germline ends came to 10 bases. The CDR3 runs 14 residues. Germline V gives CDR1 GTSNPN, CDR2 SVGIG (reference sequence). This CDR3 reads CAWSVGRVNYGYTF. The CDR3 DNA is TGTGCCTGGAGTGTAGGGAGGGTGAACTATGGCTACACCTTC.

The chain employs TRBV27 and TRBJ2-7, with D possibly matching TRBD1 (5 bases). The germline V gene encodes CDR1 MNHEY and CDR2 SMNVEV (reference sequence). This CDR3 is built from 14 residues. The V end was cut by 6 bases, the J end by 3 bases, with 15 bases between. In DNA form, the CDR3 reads TGTGCCAGCAGGGCTACAGGATCGGTCTACGAGCAGTACTTC. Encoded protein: CASRATGSVYEQYF.

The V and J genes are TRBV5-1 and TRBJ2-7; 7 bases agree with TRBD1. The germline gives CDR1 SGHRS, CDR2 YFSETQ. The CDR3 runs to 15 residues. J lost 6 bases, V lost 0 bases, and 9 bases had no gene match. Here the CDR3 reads CASSLEGGLSAEQYF. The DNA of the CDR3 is TGCGCCAGCAGCTTGGAAGGGGGCCTCTCGGCCGAGCAGTACTTC.

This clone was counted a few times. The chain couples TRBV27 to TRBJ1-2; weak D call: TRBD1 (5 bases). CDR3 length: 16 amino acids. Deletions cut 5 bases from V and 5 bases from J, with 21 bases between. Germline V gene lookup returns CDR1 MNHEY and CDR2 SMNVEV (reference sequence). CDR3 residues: CASSPLGEGKSYGYTF. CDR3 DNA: TGTGCCAGCAGTCCCCTAGGGGAGGGGAAGAGTTATGGCTACACCTTC.

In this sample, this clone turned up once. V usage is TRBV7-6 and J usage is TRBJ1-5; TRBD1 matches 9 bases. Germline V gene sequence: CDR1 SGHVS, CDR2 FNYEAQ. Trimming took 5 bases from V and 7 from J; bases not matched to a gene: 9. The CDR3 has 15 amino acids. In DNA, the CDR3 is TGTGCCAGCAGCGCCGGGACAGGGCGAGGGCAGCCCCAGCATTTT. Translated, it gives CASSAGTGRGQPQHF.

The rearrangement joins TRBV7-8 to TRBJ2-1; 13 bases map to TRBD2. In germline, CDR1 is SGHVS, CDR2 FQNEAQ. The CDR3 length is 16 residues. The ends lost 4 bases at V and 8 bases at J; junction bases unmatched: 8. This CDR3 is CASSWTLAGGPDEQFF. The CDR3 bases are TGTGCCAGCAGCTGGACACTAGCGGGGGGGCCCGATGAGCAGTTCTTC.

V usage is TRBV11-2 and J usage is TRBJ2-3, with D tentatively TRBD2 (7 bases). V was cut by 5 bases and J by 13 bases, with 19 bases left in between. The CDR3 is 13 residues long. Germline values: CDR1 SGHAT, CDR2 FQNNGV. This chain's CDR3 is CASSPGRGEGEYF. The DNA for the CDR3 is TGTGCCAGCAGCCCAGGAAGGGGGGAGGGGGAGTATTTT.

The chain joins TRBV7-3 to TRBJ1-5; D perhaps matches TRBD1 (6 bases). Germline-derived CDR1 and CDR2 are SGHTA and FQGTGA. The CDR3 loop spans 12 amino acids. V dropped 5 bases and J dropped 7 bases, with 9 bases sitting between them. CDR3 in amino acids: CASSADSQPQHF. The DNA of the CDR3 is TGTGCCAGCAGCGCGGACAGCCAGCCCCAGCATTTT.

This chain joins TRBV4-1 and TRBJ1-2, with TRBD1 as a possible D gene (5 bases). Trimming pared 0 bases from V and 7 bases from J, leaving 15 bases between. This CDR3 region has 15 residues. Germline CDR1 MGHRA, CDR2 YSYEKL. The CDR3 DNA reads TGCGCCAGCAGCCAAGATCGGGCAGGGCAGGCTGGCTACACCTTC. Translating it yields CASSQDRAGQAGYTF.

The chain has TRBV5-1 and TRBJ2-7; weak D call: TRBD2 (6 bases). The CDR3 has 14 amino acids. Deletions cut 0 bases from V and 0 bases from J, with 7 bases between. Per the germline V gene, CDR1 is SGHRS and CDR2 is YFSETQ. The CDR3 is CASSLGGNSYEQYF. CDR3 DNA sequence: TGCGCCAGCAGCTTGGGCGGGAACTCCTACGAGCAGTACTTC.

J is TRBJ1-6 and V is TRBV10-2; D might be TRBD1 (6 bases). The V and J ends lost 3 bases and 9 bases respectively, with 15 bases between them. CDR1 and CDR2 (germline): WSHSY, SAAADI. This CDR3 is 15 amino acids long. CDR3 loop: CASSDRGAIGSPLHF. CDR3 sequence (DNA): TGCGCCAGCAGTGATCGGGGGGCAATCGGTTCACCCCTCCACTTT.

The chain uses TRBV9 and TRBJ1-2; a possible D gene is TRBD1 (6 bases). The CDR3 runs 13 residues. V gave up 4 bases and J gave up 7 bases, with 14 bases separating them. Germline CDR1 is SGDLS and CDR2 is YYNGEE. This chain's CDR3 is CASSPGVVGGYTF. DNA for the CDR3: TGTGCCAGCAGCCCAGGGGTTGTAGGTGGCTACACCTTC.

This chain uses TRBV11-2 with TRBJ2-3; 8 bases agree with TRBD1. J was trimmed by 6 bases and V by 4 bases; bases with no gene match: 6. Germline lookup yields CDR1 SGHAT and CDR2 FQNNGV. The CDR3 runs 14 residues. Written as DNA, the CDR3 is TGTGCCAGCAGCTCAGGACAGGGTTGGGATACGCAGTATTTT. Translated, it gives CASSSGQGWDTQYF.

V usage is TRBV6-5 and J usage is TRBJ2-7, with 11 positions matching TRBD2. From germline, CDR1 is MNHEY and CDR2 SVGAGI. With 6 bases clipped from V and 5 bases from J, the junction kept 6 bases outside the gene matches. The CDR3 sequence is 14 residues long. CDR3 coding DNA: TGTGCCAGCAGCAATAGCGGGGGGGCCGACGAGCAGTACTTC. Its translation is CASSNSGGADEQYF.

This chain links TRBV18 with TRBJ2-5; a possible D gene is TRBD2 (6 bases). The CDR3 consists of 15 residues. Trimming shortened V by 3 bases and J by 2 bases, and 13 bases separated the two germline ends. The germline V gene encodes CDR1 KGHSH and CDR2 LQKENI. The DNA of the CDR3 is TGTGCCAGCTCACCTCTAGGTAGCGGACAAGAGACCCAGTACTTC. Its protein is CASSPLGSGQETQYF. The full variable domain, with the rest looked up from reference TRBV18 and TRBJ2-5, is NAGVMQNPRHLVRRRGQEARLRCSPMKGHSHVYWYRQLPEEGLKFMVYLQKENIIDESGMPKERFSAEFPKEGPSILRIQQVVRGDSAAYFCASSPLGSGQETQYFGPGTRLLVL.

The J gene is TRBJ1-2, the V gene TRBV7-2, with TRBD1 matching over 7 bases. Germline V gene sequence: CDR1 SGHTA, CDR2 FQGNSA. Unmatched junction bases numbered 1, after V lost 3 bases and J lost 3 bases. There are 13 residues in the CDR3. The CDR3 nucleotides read TGTGCCAGCAGCTTTACAGGGGACTATGGCTACACCTTC. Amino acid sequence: CASSFTGDYGYTF.